The rows below give T cell receptor beta chains drawn from one sample of a study of somatic mutations in cytotoxic T cells in rheumatoid arthritis. Here immunoSEQ multiplex PCR was the method, and the copy in TCRdb shows in-frame clones only, minus some. In the table there are tens of thousands of clones, roughly 74% of which are singletons. Material: CD8+ T cells sorted from blood. Every receptor here comes from an adult with rheumatoid arthritis. The CDR3 runs from the conserved cysteine through the conserved F or W. Each record gives: clone size, D gene, J gene, V gene, CDR3 DNA, CDR3 protein. The D gene is left open where the match is weak. Size tells how often a clone was seen (once, few, many) or the class of an expanded clone, and some rows leave it out.

>-|-|TRBJ2-2|TRBV6-5
TGTGCCAGCAGTTACTCGAGGGAGTTCTACACCGGGGAGCTGTTTTTT
CASSYSREFYTGELFF
>-|-|TRBJ1-1|TRBV5-1
TGCGCCAGCAGCTTGGTCCGGACGGTGAACACTGAAGCTTTCTTT
CASSLVRTVNTEAFF
>-|-|TRBJ2-1|TRBV29-1
TGCAGCGTTGAGCGGGGTTTAGTGGGTGAGCAGTTCTTC
CSVERGLVGEQFF
>-|-|TRBJ2-1|TRBV6-7
TGTGCCAGCAGTACGCTTCCTTTGGGACTTCTGAGCTCCTACAATGAGCAGTTCTTC
CASSTLPLGLLSSYNEQFF
>-|TRBD2|TRBJ2-7|TRBV5-6
TGTGCCAGCAGCTTGGTGGCTAGCGGGAGCTACGAGCAGTACTTC
CASSLVASGSYEQYF
>-|TRBD1|TRBJ2-7|TRBV9
TGTGCCAGCAGCCCCCGCAACAGGGGGGTGGATGAGCAGTACTTC
CASSPRNRGVDEQYF
>-|-|TRBJ2-7|TRBV15
TGTGCCACCAGCAGAGGGAGGAGGGACGAGCAGTACTTC
CATSRGRRDEQYF
>once|TRBD1|TRBJ2-3|TRBV4-1
TGCGCCAGCAGCCTTGGGACAGGGGAAGATACGCAGTATTTT
CASSLGTGEDTQYF
>-|-|TRBJ2-7|TRBV19
TGTGCCAGTAGGGTCGGGGCAGTGGGCTCCTACGAGCAGTACTTC
CASRVGAVGSYEQYF
>few|-|TRBJ2-7|TRBV19
TGTGCCACCCGCGGCGATGGCGGGGAGAACTACGAGCAGTACTTC
CATRGDGGENYEQYF
>-|-|TRBJ2-1|TRBV7-9
TGTGCCAGCAGCTTAGGTTCGAGCTCCTACAATGAGCAGTTCTTC
CASSLGSSSYNEQFF
>few|-|TRBJ1-1|TRBV7-9
TGTGCCAGCAGCCCCGGGATCTTGAACACTGAAGCTTTCTTT
CASSPGILNTEAFF
>-|TRBD2|TRBJ2-2|TRBV29-1
TGCAGCGTGACTAGCGGGAATACCGGGGAGCTGTTTTTT
CSVTSGNTGELFF
>-|-|TRBJ1-4|TRBV4-1
TGCGCCAGCAGCCAGGAGACCCCCGGGTTGCGGGAAAAACTGTTTTTT
CASSQETPGLREKLFF
>-|-|TRBJ1-2|TRBV7-9
TGTGCCAGCAGCCCAAACTGGCCCATCTATGGCTACACCTTC
CASSPNWPIYGYTF
>-|TRBD1|TRBJ2-2|TRBV5-6
TGTGCCAGCAGCTTCGGCCCTCAGGGGGCGAACACCGGGGAGCTGTTTTTT
CASSFGPQGANTGELFF
>-|TRBD2|TRBJ2-1|TRBV7-9
TGTGCCAGCAGCCGGGGGGGGCCTGATGAGCAGTTCTTC
CASSRGGPDEQFF
>-|-|TRBJ1-1|TRBV19
TGTGCCAGTAGTATAGATGGCGGGTATTTCGGTGAAGCTTTCTTT
CASSIDGGYFGEAFF
>-|-|TRBJ2-2|TRBV5-1
TGCGCCAGCAGCTTGGGACAGTACACCGGGGAGCTGTTTTTT
CASSLGQYTGELFF
>-|-|TRBJ2-3|TRBV6-5
TGTGCCAGCAGGCGAGGAATGCCCCCAGATACGCAGTATTTT
CASRRGMPPDTQYF
>-|-|TRBJ2-3|TRBV25-1
TGTGCCAGCAGTGAAGATTTCACAGCCACAGATACGCAGTATTTT
CASSEDFTATDTQYF
>-|-|TRBJ2-2|TRBV6-5
TGTGCCAGCAGTTACTCGGTCAGAAGCTACACCGGGGAGCTGTTTTTT
CASSYSVRSYTGELFF
>-|TRBD2|TRBJ2-7|TRBV2
TGTGCCAGCAGACTTAGCGGGAGGAACTACGAGCAGTACTTC
CASRLSGRNYEQYF
>few|TRBD1|TRBJ1-2|TRBV4-1
TGCGCCAGCAGCCCACCGACAGGGAGCTATGGCTACACCTTC
CASSPPTGSYGYTF
>once|-|TRBJ1-2|TRBV11-2
TGTGCCGGCTCGCAGGGTAACTATGGCTACACCTTC
CAGSQGNYGYTF
>few|-|TRBJ2-7|TRBV7-9
TGTGCCAGCAGCTTAAGCGGGTTAATCCACGAGCAGTACTTC
CASSLSGLIHEQYF
>-|TRBD2|TRBJ2-1|TRBV4-1
TGCGCCAGCACCAGCGGGAACCCCTACAATGAGCAGTTCTTC
CASTSGNPYNEQFF
>-|TRBD1|TRBJ2-7|TRBV7-6
TGTGCCAGCAGCTTGTTAGGGGGCAACGAGCAGTACTTC
CASSLLGGNEQYF
>-|-|TRBJ2-3|TRBV21-1
TGTGCCAGCAGCTCGAAGTCGACAGATACGCAGTATTTT
CASSSKSTDTQYF
>-|-|TRBJ1-5|TRBV9
TGTGCCAGCAGCGTAGGAGGGGGTGGCAATCAGCCCCAGCATTTT
CASSVGGGGNQPQHF
>once|-|TRBJ1-2|TRBV4-1
TGCGCCAGCAGGGACTTGCAGAACTATGGCTACACCTTC
CASRDLQNYGYTF
>-|-|TRBJ2-2|TRBV7-6
TGTGCCAGCAGCTTTAGTGGCGGGGAGCTGTTTTTT
CASSFSGGELFF
>-|-|TRBJ2-3|TRBV27
TGTGCCAGCAGTTCCCTGACCGCAGATACGCAGTATTTT
CASSSLTADTQYF
>few|-|TRBJ2-7|TRBV7-8
TGTGCCAGCAGCTTAGAGGCAGACTACTACTACTACGAGCAGTACTTC
CASSLEADYYYYEQYF
>once|-|TRBJ2-5|TRBV10-3
TGTGCCATCAGTGTCGGAGTCCAAGAGACCCAGTACTTC
CAISVGVQETQYF
>-|-|TRBJ1-1|TRBV7-9
TGTGCCAGCAGCTTCGGGTACACTGAAGCTTTCTTT
CASSFGYTEAFF
>-|-|TRBJ2-7|TRBV21-1
TGTGCCAGCAGCAAAGGTGGAGGGGACAACCACTACGAGCAGTACTTC
CASSKGGGDNHYEQYF
>-|-|TRBJ2-7|TRBV15
TGTGCCACCAGCAGAGTTGAGACTACCTACGAGCAGTACTTC
CATSRVETTYEQYF
>-|-|TRBJ2-7|TRBV4-1
TGCGCCAGCAGCCAAGACAAGGACGGTTCCTACGAGCAGTACTTC
CASSQDKDGSYEQYF
>-|-|TRBJ1-5|TRBV27
TGTGCCAGCAGTTCCTTAGGGCAGCCCCAGCATTTT
CASSSLGQPQHF
>once|-|TRBJ1-2|TRBV4-3
TGCGCCAGCAGCCAATCCCCAGGGACGGCGGATGGCTACACCTTC
CASSQSPGTADGYTF